This T cell receptor (beta chain) comes out of a study of T cell clones after liver transplantation. Study summary: Liver transplant recipients had immunosuppression withdrawal attempted within 2 years.

TCRdb keeps only in-frame clones here, not all; method: immunoSEQ multiplex PCR. This sample has fewer than 65,000 clones; 60% to 80% occur once, and the top ten carry about 9.7%. This CDR3 has 15 amino acids. V was clipped by 2 bases and J by 3 bases; unmatched bases: 7. Germline V gene lookup returns CDR1 ENHRY and CDR2 SYGVKD. Only a few counts were recorded for this clone. Antigen unknown. Study conclusions and caveats: Rather than being deleted, graft donor-reactive T cells may have moved into the graft.

The source of this sequence is a human patient who received a liver transplant. Some T cells may possibly be graft donor cells. Source: CD4+ T cells from blood, taken at the 22-month timepoint. V is TRBV10-3 and J is TRBJ2-7; TRBD1 matches 7 bases. CDR3 sequence (DNA): TGTGCCATCAGTGAGAGCAACAGGGGTTACTACGAGCAGTACTTC. The encoded protein is CAISESNRGYYEQYF.